A selection of T cell receptor beta chains follows, all from one sample in a study of shared clonotypes between healthy human individuals. Repertoires were generated with immunoSEQ multiplex PCR, while TCRdb's copy carries only in-frame clones and drops some. The top ten clones hold 1.1% of a sample with millions of clones, approximately 94% of them seen once. Sequencing input: naive CD8+ T cells sorted from blood. The receptors derive from a man aged 18-30 years in good health. Both conserved end residues are part of each CDR3.

j_gene: TRBJ2-1; len: 15; v_gene: TRBV5-1; CDR3aa: CASSLSSPGYNEQFF
j_gene: TRBJ2-3; len: 14; v_gene: TRBV11-2; CDR3aa: CASSLTSGTDTQYF
j_gene: TRBJ1-4; len: 13; v_gene: TRBV5-6; CDR3aa: CASSLGGEEKLFF
j_gene: TRBJ2-7; len: 18; v_gene: TRBV5-6; CDR3aa: CASSLAARELAGTYEQYF
j_gene: TRBJ2-3; len: 12; v_gene: TRBV7-9; CDR3aa: CASSPGRDTQYF
j_gene: TRBJ2-7; len: 15; v_gene: TRBV6-5; CDR3aa: CASSPKVGGPYEQYF
j_gene: TRBJ2-7; len: 15; v_gene: TRBV27; CDR3aa: CASSPAGQGIYEQYF
j_gene: TRBJ2-2; len: 15; v_gene: TRBV27; CDR3aa: CASSPSGGSVGELFF
j_gene: TRBJ2-7; len: 13; v_gene: TRBV14; CDR3aa: CASSQASSYEQYF
j_gene: TRBJ1-5; len: 17; v_gene: TRBV4-1; CDR3aa: CASSQVAPPGDNQPQHF
j_gene: TRBJ1-1; len: 12; v_gene: TRBV5-1; CDR3aa: CASSLEATEAFF
j_gene: TRBJ2-1; len: 14; v_gene: TRBV30; CDR3aa: CALVRGTNFNEQFF
j_gene: TRBJ1-1; len: 14; v_gene: TRBV28; CDR3aa: CASTDLLMNTEAFF